One sample yielded the 11 T cell receptor beta chains listed below, sequenced in a study of vaccination effects on CD4 cells after COVID-19. These receptors' targets are unknown. Culturing for around ten days preceded CD4+ T cell isolation. The repertoire was sequenced with immunoSEQ multiplex PCR; TCRdb's copy has only in-frame clones and lacks some. The profile shows around 50,000 clones, roughly three fifths of them singletons. The sequenced sample was CD4+ T cells from PBMCs cultured without peptide, obtained before COVID-19 vaccination. The receptors originated from a human donor who received a COVID-19 vaccine.

The V gene is TRBV3-1 (or the pseudogene TRBV3-2), the J gene TRBJ2-1; TRBD2 agrees at 8 bases. The CDR3 runs 16 residues. In germline, CDR1 is LGHDT, CDR2 YNNKEL (reference sequence). J lost 0 bases, V lost 4 bases, and 5 bases had no gene match. Here the CDR3 reads CASSRSGGASYNEQFF. CDR3 sequence (DNA): TGTGCCAGCAGCCGATCCGGGGGGGCCTCCTACAATGAGCAGTTCTTC.

V and J are TRBV5-1 and TRBJ2-6; D unclear. Germline V gene data show CDR1 as SGHRS and CDR2 as YFSETQ. The CDR3 runs to 15 residues. The germline V and J ends were trimmed by 2 bases and 0 bases, with 6 bases remaining between them. The CDR3 nucleotides are TGCGCCAGCAGCTTACAGAGCTCTGGGGCCAACGTCCTGACTTTC. Protein sequence: CASSLQSSGANVLTF.

This chain connects TRBV5-1 to TRBJ1-1; 10 bases line up with TRBD1. J gave up 1 base and V 6 bases, and 9 bases lay outside the gene matches. This CDR3 has 16 amino acids. Per the germline V gene, CDR1 is SGHRS and CDR2 is YFSETQ. CDR3 nucleotides: TGCGCCAGCACCCTGGGGACAGGGGTTCAGAACACTGAAGCTTTCTTT. Its translation: CASTLGTGVQNTEAFF.

This chain connects TRBV12-3 or TRBV12-4 to TRBJ1-2; a possible D gene is TRBD1 (5 bases). This CDR3 is built from 12 residues. V was shortened by 7 bases and J by 6 bases, with 12 bases between the two germline ends. CDR3 region: CASNGGYDGYTF. CDR3 nucleotide sequence: TGTGCCAGCAACGGGGGTTACGATGGCTACACCTTC.

The rearrangement uses TRBV10-3 and TRBJ2-7; 7 bases are a match to TRBD2. Germline V gene data show CDR1 as ENHRY and CDR2 as SYGVKD. The trim removed 6 bases at V and 4 bases at J, leaving 12 bases unmatched. The CDR3 contains 15 residues. The CDR3 region is CAISAGGAGVYEQYF. Written as DNA, the CDR3 is TGTGCCATCAGCGCAGGAGGGGCGGGAGTTTACGAGCAGTACTTC.

The chain links TRBV5-6 to TRBJ2-2; tentatively, D is TRBD2 (6 bases). This CDR3 is built from 14 residues. CDR1 and CDR2 from the germline V gene are SGHDT and YYEEEE. Trimming pared 1 base from V and 6 bases from J, leaving 10 bases between. The CDR3 reads CASSLRRDAGELFF. The DNA of the CDR3 is TGTGCCAGCAGCTTGAGGAGGGATGCCGGGGAGCTGTTTTTT.

V gene TRBV5-1 combines with J gene TRBJ2-4; 10 nucleotides agree with TRBD1. The germline V gene encodes CDR1 SGHRS and CDR2 YFSETQ. V lost 4 bases to trimming and J lost 4 bases; unmatched junction nucleotides: 8. The CDR3 length is 16 residues. The CDR3 here is CASSPGQGDEKNIQYF. CDR3 in DNA: TGCGCCAGCAGCCCTGGACAGGGGGACGAGAAAAACATTCAGTACTTC.

The chain employs TRBV5-1 and TRBJ1-3; TRBD1 is a possible D gene (5 bases). The CDR3 contains 15 residues. Germline V gives CDR1 SGHRS, CDR2 YFSETQ. The ends were cut back, 0 bases at V and 2 bases at J, with 9 bases in the middle. The DNA for the CDR3 is TGCGCCAGCAGCTTGGGGCAGGGAGCTGGAAACACCATATATTTT. Its translation: CASSLGQGAGNTIYF. Filled out from reference TRBV5-1 and TRBJ1-3, the complete variable domain reads KAGVTQTPRYLIKTRGQQVTLSCSPISGHRSVSWYQQTPGQGLQFLFEYFSETQRNKGNFPGRFSGRQFSNSRSEMNVSTLELGDSALYLCASSLGQGAGNTIYFGEGSWLTVV.

The chain couples TRBV9 to TRBJ2-1; TRBD2 is a possible D gene (6 bases). Germline V gene lookup returns CDR1 SGDLS and CDR2 YYNGEE. This CDR3 is built from 13 residues. V shed 4 bases and J shed 9 bases, with 14 bases lying between them. CDR3 sequence: CASSPLGGGEQFF. The CDR3 DNA is TGTGCCAGCAGCCCCCTGGGGGGAGGTGAGCAGTTCTTC.

The V gene is TRBV20-1, the J gene TRBJ1-1; D gene ambiguous. The CDR3 is 11 amino acids. Germline CDR1 DFQATT, CDR2 SNEGSKA (reference sequence). Trimming left V 3 bases short and J 3 bases short, with 5 bases between. This chain's CDR3 is CSARTYTEAFF. The CDR3, as DNA: TGCAGTGCTAGGACCTACACTGAAGCTTTCTTT.

The J gene is TRBJ1-2, the V gene TRBV2, with 7 bases matching TRBD1. Germline CDR1 SNHLY, CDR2 FYNNEI. The CDR3 is 19 residues long. The V and J ends lost 6 bases and 0 bases, in that order; junction bases with no gene match: 19. The CDR3 spells CASRWGGGRGPRANYGYTF. CDR3 nucleotides: TGTGCCAGCAGGTGGGGGGGCGGGAGGGGGCCAAGGGCTAACTATGGCTACACCTTC.